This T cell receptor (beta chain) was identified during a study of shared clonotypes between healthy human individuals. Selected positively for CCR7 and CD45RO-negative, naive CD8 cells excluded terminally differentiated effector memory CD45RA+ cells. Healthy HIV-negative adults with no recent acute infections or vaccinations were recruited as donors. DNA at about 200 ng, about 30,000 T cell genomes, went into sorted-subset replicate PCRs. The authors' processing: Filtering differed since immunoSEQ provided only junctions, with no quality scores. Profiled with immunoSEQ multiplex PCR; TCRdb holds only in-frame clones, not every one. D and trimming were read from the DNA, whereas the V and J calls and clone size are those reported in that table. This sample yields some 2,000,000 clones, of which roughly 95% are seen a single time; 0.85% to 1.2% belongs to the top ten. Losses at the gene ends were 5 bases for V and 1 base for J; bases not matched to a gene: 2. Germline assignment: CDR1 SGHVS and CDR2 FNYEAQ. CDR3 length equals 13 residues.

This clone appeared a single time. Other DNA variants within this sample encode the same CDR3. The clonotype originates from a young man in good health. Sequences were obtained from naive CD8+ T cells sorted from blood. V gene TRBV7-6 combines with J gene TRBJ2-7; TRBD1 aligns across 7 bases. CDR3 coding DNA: TGTGCCAGCAGCCCGACAGGGTCCTACGAGCAGTACTTC. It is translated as CASSPTGSYEQYF.